A single sample gave rise to the 9 T cell receptor beta chains below, sequenced in a study of OX40 agonist ivuxolimab in advanced cancers. Generated by immunoSEQ multiplex PCR, the TCRdb table keeps only in-frame clones and is missing some. The repertoire holds tens of thousands of clones, with 86% as singletons. This specimen consisted of CD4+ or CD8+ T cells sorted from blood, obtained in a trial of the OX40 agonist ivuxolimab. The receptor set was obtained from an adult with an advanced solid tumor such as melanoma, head and neck, liver or kidney cancer.

The chain employs TRBV7-9 and TRBJ1-1; no definite D call. The germline V and J ends were trimmed by 5 bases and 4 bases, with 11 bases remaining between them. The CDR3 covers 13 residues. Per the germline V gene, CDR1 is SEHNR and CDR2 is FQNEAQ (reference sequence). In DNA form, the CDR3 reads TGTGCCAGCAGCGCCGAGGTAGTCACTGAAGCTTTCTTT. It encodes CASSAEVVTEAFF.

This sequence joins TRBV30 and TRBJ1-3; tentatively, D is TRBD1 (6 bases). Per the germline V gene, CDR1 is GTSNPN and CDR2 is SVGIG (reference sequence). This CDR3 spans 16 amino acids. Trimming left V 1 base short and J 4 bases short, with 17 bases between. The CDR3 protein is CAWSALWGAGGNTIYF. The CDR3 DNA reads TGTGCCTGGAGTGCCCTCTGGGGGGCTGGAGGAAACACCATATATTTT.

This chain connects TRBV19 to TRBJ2-2, with 9 bases that match TRBD2. The germline V gene encodes CDR1 LNHDA and CDR2 SQIVND (reference sequence). With 3 bases clipped from V and 7 bases from J, the junction kept 12 bases outside the gene matches. CDR3 length: 17 amino acids. The CDR3 protein is CASSMRAGGPWNGELFF. The CDR3, as DNA: TGTGCCAGTAGTATGCGTGCGGGAGGGCCTTGGAACGGGGAGCTGTTTTTT.

The chain joins TRBV18 to TRBJ1-5; TRBD1 agrees at 7 bases. The CDR3 has 14 residues. V gave up 1 base and J gave up 9 bases; unmatched junction bases: 6. CDR1 is KGHSH, CDR2 LQKENI, per germline. CDR3 amino acids: CASSPRQGGVPQHF. The CDR3 DNA follows: TGTGCCAGCTCACCACGACAGGGTGGGGTGCCCCAGCATTTT.

This chain links TRBV19 with TRBJ2-1; no clear D. This CDR3 comprises 13 residues. Germline-derived CDR1 and CDR2 are LNHDA and SQIVND (reference sequence). The V end was cut by 1 base, the J end by 10 bases, with 11 bases between. The CDR3 bases are TGTGCCAGTAGTATAGGACCCAGAGTAGAGCAGTTCTTC. It codes for CASSIGPRVEQFF.

The rearrangement joins TRBV5-1 to TRBJ2-7; TRBD1 or TRBD2 may be the D gene (5 bases each). The germline V gene encodes CDR1 SGHRS and CDR2 YFSETQ. The V end was cut by 0 bases, the J end by 5 bases, with 18 bases between. The CDR3 sequence is 16 residues long. The CDR3 region is CASSLGYGTGAHEQYF. The CDR3 nucleotides are TGCGCCAGCAGCTTGGGTTACGGGACCGGTGCCCACGAGCAGTACTTC.

The J gene is TRBJ1-1, the V gene TRBV2; D is possibly TRBD1 (5 bases). Germline lookup yields CDR1 SNHLY and CDR2 FYNNEI. The CDR3 extends over 11 amino acids. Deletions cut 6 bases from V and 9 bases from J, with 11 bases between. The CDR3 spells CASRSTAQAFF. CDR3 nucleotide sequence: TGTGCCAGCAGGTCGACAGCCCAAGCTTTCTTT.

V is TRBV9 and J is TRBJ2-5, with D unclear. The germline gives CDR1 SGDLS, CDR2 YYNGEE. CDR3 length: 16 amino acids. V was shortened by 0 bases and J by 4 bases, with 16 bases between the two germline ends. DNA for the CDR3: TGTGCCAGCAGCGTAGGCCCCATGGGTGGGATAGAGACCCAGTACTTC. It codes for CASSVGPMGGIETQYF.

The CDR3 region has the DNA TGTGCCAGCTCACCTTGGACTAGCGGCCAAGAGACCCAGTACTTC. Translating gives CASSPWTSGQETQYF. V gene TRBV18 combines with J gene TRBJ2-5; 10 bases are a match to TRBD2. CDR3 length equals 15 residues. Per germline, CDR1 KGHSH and CDR2 LQKENI. The V segment lost 3 bases and the J segment 1 base; nucleotides outside the gene matches: 2.